What follows describes a single T cell receptor beta chain. TCRdb's table, derived via immunoSEQ multiplex PCR, lists solely in-frame clones and lacks some. The sample consists of fewer than 250,000 clones, approximately 82% of them appearing once. The source of the sample is a study of blood T cell repertoires in COVID-19. After removal of 1 base from V and 1 base from J, the junction contained 3 bases not matched to a gene. CDR3 length: 15 amino acids. In germline, CDR1 is GTSNPN, CDR2 SVGIG (reference sequence). The chain has TRBV30 and TRBJ2-1; 8 positions match TRBD2. Material: peripheral blood. The receptor's source is a woman aged 50 to 65 with acute or convalescent COVID-19. CDR3 DNA sequence: TGTGCCTGGAGTGCGATAGCGGGGTCCTACAATGAGCAGTTCTTC. Amino acids: CAWSAIAGSYNEQFF. Full variable domain (remainder filled in from reference TRBV30 and TRBJ2-1): SQTIHQWPATLVQPVGSPLSLECTVEGTSNPNLYWYRQAAGRGLQLLFYSVGIGQISSEVPQNLSASRPQDRQFILSSKKLLLSDSGFYLCAWSAIAGSYNEQFFGPGTRLTVL.